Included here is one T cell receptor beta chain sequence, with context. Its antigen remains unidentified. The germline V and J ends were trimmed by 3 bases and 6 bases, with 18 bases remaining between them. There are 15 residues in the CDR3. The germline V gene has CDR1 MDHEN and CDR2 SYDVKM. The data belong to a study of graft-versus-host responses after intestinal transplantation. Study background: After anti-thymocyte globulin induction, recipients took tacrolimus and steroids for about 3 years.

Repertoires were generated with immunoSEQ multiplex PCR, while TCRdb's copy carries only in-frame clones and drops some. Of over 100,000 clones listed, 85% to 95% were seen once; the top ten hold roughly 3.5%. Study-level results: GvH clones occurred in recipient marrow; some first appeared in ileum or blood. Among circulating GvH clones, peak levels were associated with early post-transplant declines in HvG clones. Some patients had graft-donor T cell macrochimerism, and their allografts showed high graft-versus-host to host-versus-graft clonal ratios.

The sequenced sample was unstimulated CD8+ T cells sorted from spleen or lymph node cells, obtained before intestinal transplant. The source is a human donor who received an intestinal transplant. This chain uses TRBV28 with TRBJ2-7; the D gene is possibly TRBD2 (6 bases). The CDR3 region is CASSFGSFGSREQYF. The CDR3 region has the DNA TGTGCCAGCAGTTTCGGCTCCTTCGGGAGTCGCGAGCAGTACTTC.